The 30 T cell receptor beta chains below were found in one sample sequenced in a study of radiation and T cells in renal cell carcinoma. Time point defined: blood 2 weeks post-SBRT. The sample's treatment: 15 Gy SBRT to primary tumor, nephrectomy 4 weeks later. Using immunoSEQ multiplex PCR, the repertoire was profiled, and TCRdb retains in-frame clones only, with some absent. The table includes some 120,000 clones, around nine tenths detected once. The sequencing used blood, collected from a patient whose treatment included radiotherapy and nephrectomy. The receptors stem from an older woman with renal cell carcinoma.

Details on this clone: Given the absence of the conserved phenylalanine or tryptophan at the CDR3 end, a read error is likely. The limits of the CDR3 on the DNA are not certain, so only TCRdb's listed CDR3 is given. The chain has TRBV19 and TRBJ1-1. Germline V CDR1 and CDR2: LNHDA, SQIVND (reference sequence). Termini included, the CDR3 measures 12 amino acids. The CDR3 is CAATSPLNLGQK.

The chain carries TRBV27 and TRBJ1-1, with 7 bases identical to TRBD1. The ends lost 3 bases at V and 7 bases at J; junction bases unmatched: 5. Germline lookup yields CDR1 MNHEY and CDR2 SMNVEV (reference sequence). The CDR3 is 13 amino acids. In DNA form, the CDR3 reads TGTGCCAGCAGTTTCACAGGGGAGAGTGAAGCTTTCTTT. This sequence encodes CASSFTGESEAFF.

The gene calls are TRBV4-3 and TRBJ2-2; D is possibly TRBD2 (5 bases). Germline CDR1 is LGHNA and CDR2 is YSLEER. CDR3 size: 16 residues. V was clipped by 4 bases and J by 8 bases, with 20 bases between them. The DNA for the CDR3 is TGCGCCAGCAGCCTTGGGCTACTAGTTTCGGGGGGGGAGCTGTTTTTT. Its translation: CASSLGLLVSGGELFF.

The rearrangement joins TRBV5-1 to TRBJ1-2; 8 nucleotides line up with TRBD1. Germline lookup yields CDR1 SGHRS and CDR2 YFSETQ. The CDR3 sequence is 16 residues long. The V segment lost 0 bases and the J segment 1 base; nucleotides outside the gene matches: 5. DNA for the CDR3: TGCGCCAGCAGCTTGGGGGGGACAGGATTTAACTATGGCTACACCTTC. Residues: CASSLGGTGFNYGYTF.

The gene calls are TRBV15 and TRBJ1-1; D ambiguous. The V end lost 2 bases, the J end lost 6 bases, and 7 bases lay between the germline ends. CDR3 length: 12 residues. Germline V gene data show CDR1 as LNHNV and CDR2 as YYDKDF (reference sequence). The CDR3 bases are TGTGCCACCAGCAGACCCAAAGCTGAAGCTTTCTTT. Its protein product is CATSRPKAEAFF.

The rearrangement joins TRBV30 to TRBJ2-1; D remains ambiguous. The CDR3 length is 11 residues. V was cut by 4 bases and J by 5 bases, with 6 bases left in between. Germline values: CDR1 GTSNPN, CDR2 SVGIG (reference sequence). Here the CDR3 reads CAWNRNNEQFF. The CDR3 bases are TGTGCCTGGAATCGAAACAATGAGCAGTTCTTC.

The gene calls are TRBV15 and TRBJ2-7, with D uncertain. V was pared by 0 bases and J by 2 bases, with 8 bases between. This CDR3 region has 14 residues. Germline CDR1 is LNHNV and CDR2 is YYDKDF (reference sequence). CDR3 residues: CATSRDPGTYEQYF. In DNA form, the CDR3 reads TGTGCCACCAGCAGAGACCCAGGCACCTACGAGCAGTACTTC. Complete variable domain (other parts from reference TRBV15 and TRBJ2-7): DAMVIQNPRYQVTQFGKPVTLSCSQTLNHNVMYWYQQKSSQAPKLLFHYYDKDFNNEADTPDNFQSRRPNTSFCFLDIRSPGLGDTAMYLCATSRDPGTYEQYFGPGTRLTVT.

The CDR3, as DNA: TGTGCCTGGGGGACAGGGGGCATGCAGCCCCAGCATTTT. It is translated as CAWGTGGMQPQHF. V is TRBV30 and J is TRBJ1-5; 12 bases line up with TRBD1. Germline V gene lookup returns CDR1 GTSNPN and CDR2 SVGIG (reference sequence). V lost 5 bases, J lost 7 bases, and 3 bases stayed unmatched. The CDR3 loop spans 13 amino acids. The whole variable domain, remainder taken from reference TRBV30 and TRBJ1-5, is SQTIHQWPATLVQPVGSPLSLECTVEGTSNPNLYWYRQAAGRGLQLLFYSVGIGQISSEVPQNLSASRPQDRQFILSSKKLLLSDSGFYLCAWGTGGMQPQHFGDGTRLSIL.

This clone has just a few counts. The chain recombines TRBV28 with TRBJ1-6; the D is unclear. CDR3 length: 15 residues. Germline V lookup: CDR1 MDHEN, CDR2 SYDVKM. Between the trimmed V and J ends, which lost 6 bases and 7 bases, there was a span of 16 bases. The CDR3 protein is CASRILSGGNSPLHF. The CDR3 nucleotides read TGTGCCAGCAGGATCCTTTCTGGTGGCAATTCACCCCTCCACTTT.

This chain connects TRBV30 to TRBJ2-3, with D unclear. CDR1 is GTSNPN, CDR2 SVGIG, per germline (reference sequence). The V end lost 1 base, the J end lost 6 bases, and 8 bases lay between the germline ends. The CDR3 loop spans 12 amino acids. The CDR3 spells CAWSARADTQYF. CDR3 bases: TGTGCCTGGAGTGCACGAGCCGATACGCAGTATTTT.

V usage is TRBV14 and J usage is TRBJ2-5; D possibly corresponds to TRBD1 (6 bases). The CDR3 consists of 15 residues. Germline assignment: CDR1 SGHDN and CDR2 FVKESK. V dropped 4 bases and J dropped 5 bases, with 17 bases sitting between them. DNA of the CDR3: TGTGCCAGCAGCCCCGGGACACGGAATATCGAGACCCAGTACTTC. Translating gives CASSPGTRNIETQYF.

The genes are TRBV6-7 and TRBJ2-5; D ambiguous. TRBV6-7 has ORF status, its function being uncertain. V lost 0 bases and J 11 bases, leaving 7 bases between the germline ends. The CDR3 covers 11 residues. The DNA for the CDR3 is TGTGCCAGCAGTTACTCGTCTCAGCAGTACTTC. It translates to CASSYSSQQYF.

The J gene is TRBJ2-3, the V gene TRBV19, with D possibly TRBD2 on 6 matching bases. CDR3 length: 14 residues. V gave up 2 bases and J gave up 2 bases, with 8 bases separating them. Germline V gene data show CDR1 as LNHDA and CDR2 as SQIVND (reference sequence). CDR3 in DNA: TGTGCCAGTAGTATAAGGGGACTCACAGATACGCAGTATTTT. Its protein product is CASSIRGLTDTQYF.

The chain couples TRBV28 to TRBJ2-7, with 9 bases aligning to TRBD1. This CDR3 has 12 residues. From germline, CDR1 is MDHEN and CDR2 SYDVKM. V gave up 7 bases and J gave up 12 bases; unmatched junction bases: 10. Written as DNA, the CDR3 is TGTGCCAGCACCCTGAATGGGGGACAGGGGTACTTC. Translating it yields CASTLNGGQGYF.

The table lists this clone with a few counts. The CDR3 nucleotides are TGTGCCAGCAGCTTAGCGGGGTACGGGACTGAAGCTTTCTTT. As protein: CASSLAGYGTEAFF. The rearrangement links TRBV7-2 to TRBJ1-1, with D uncertain. The germline V gene has CDR1 SGHTA and CDR2 FQGNSA. With 0 bases removed from V and 5 bases from J, the gap between germline ends came to 10 bases. CDR3 length equals 14 residues.

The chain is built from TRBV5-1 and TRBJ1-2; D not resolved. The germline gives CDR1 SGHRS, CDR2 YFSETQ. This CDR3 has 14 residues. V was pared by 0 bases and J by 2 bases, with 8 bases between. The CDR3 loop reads CASSLESSNYGYTF. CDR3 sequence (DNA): TGCGCCAGCAGCTTGGAGTCCTCAAACTATGGCTACACCTTC.

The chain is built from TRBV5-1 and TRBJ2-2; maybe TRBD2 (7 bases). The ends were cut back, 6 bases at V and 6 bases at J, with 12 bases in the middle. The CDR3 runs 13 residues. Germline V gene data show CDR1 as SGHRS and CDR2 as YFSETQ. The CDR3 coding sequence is TGCGCCAGCAATAGGGGGGGACCCGGGGAGCTGTTTTTT. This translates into CASNRGGPGELFF. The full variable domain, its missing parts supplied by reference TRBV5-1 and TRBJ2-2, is KAGVTQTPRYLIKTRGQQVTLSCSPISGHRSVSWYQQTPGQGLQFLFEYFSETQRNKGNFPGRFSGRQFSNSRSEMNVSTLELGDSALYLCASNRGGPGELFFGEGSRLTVL.

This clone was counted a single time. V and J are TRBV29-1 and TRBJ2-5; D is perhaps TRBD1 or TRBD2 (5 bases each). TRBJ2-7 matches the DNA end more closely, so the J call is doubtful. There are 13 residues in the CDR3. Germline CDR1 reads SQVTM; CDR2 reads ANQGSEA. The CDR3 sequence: CSAGDGEYYEQYF. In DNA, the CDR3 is TGCAGCGCCGGGGACGGAGAGTACTACGAGCAGTACTTC.

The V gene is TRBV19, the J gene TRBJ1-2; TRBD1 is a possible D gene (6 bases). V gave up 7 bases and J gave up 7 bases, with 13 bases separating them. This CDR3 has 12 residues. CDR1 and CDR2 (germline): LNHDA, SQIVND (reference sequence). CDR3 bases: TGTGCCAGTACCACCAGGGGCCCTGGCTACACCTTC. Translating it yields CASTTRGPGYTF.

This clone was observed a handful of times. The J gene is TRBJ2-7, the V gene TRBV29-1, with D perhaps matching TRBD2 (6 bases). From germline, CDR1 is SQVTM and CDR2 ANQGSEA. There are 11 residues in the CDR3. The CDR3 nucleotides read TGCAGTACTGGGGCCGGGGGCGAGCAGTACTTC. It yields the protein CSTGAGGEQYF.

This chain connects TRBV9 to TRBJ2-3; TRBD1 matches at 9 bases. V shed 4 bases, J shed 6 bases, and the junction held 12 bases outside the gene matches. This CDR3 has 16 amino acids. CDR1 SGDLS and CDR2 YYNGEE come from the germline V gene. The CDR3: CASSSRPGQGSDTQYF. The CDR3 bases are TGTGCCAGCAGCTCAAGACCGGGACAGGGATCCGATACGCAGTATTTT.

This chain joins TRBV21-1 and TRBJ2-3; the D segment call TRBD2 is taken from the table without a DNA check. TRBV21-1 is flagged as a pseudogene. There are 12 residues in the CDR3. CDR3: CASSRVPFTQYF. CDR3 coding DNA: TGTGCCAGCAGCAGAGTCCCTTTTACGCAGTATTTT.

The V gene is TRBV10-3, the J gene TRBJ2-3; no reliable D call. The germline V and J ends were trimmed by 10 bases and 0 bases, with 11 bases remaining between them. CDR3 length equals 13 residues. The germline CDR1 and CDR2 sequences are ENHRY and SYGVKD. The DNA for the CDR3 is TGTGCCACCAAGGCAGGCAGCACAGATACGCAGTATTTT. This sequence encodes CATKAGSTDTQYF.

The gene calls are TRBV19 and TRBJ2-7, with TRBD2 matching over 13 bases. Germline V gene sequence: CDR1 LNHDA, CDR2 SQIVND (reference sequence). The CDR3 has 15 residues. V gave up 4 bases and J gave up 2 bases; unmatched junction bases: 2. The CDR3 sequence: CASSTGLAGAYEQYF. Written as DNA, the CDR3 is TGTGCCAGTAGTACAGGACTAGCGGGGGCCTACGAGCAGTACTTC. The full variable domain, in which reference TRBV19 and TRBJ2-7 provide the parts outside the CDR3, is DGGITQSPKYLFRKEGQNVTLSCEQNLNHDAMYWYRQDPGQGLRLIYYSQIVNDFQKGDIAEGYSVSREKKESFPLTVTSAQKNPTAFYLCASSTGLAGAYEQYFGPGTRLTVT.

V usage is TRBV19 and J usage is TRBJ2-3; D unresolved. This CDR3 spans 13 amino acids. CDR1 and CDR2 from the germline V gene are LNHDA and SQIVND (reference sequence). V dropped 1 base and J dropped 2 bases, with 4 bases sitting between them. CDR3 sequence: CASSIGSTDTQYF. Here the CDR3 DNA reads TGTGCCAGTAGTATAGGGTCCACAGATACGCAGTATTTT.

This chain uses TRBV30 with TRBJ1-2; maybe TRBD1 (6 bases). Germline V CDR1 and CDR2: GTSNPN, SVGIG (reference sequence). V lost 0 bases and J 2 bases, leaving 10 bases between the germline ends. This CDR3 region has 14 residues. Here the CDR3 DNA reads TGTGCCTGGAGTGTTGAGGGGGGAAACTATGGCTACACCTTC. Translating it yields CAWSVEGGNYGYTF.

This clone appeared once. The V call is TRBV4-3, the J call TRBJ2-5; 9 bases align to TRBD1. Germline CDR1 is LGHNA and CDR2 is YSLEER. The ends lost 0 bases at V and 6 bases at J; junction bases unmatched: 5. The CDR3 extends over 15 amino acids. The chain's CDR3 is CASSQDWTGAKTQYF. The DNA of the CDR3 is TGCGCCAGCAGCCAAGATTGGACAGGGGCAAAGACCCAGTACTTC.

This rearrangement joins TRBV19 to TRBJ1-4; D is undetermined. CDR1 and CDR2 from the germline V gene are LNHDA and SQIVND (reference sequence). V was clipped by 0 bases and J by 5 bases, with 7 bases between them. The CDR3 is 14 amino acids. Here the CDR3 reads CASSIDARNEKLFF. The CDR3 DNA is TGTGCCAGTAGTATAGATGCCAGGAATGAAAAACTGTTTTTT.

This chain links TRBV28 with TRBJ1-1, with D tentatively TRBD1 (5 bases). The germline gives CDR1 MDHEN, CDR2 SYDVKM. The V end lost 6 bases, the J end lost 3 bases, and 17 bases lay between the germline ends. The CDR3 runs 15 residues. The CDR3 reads CASRPPGTRDTEAFF. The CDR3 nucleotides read TGTGCCAGCAGACCCCCTGGCACCAGGGACACTGAAGCTTTCTTT.

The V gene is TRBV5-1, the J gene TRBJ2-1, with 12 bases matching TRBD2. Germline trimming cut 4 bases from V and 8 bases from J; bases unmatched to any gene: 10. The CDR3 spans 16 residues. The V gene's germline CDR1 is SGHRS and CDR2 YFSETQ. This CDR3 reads CASSRFTSGGLYEQFF. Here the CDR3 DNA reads TGCGCCAGCAGCCGATTTACTAGCGGGGGGTTGTATGAGCAGTTCTTC.